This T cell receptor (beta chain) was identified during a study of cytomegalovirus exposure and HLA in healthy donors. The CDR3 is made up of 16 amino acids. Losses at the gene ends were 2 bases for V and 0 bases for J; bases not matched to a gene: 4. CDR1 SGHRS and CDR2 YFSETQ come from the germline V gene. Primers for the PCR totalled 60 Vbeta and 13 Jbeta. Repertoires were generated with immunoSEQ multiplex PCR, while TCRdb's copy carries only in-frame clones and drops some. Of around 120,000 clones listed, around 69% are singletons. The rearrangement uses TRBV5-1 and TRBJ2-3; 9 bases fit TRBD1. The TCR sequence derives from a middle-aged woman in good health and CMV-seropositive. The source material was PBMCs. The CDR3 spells CASSFWDRASTDTQYF. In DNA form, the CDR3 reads TGCGCCAGCAGCTTTTGGGACAGGGCTAGCACAGATACGCAGTATTTT.